Listed below are T cell receptor beta chains from one sample, sequenced in a study of molecular identifiers for immune sequencing clone quantification. MiXCR, run by TCRdb on the PCR reads, gives a single entry per CDR3 protein. The repertoire includes about 70,000 distinct CDR3 sequences, about a sixth of them detected once, and about 1.5% sits in the top ten. The sequenced material came from naive CD8+ T cells from blood, with Jurkat cell RNA spiked in. Receptors originate from a human donor in good health. Some libraries in this study had Jurkat cell RNA spiked in. Both conserved end residues are part of each CDR3. The D gene is left open where the match is weak. Clone sizes are given selectively: once, few, many, or a class where the clone is expanded.

j_gene	abundance	v_gene	d_gene	CDR3nt	CDR3aa
TRBJ2-1	many	TRBV7-9	TRBD1	TGTGCCAGCAAGGGACAGTTAAACCTCAATGAGCAGTTCTTC	CASKGQLNLNEQFF
TRBJ2-3	many	TRBV7-2	TRBD2	TGTGCCAGCAGCCCCAGCGGGACCACAGATACGCAGTATTTT	CASSPSGTTDTQYF
TRBJ2-7	-	TRBV27	TRBD2	TGTGCCAGCAGTTTATCCGGACTAGCGGGCGATTCTTTTTACGAGCAGTACTTC	CASSLSGLAGDSFYEQYF
TRBJ1-1	many	TRBV12-3/TRBV12-4	-	TGTGCCAGCAGTTTGATGCCGTTGAACACTGAAGCTTTCTTT	CASSLMPLNTEAFF
TRBJ2-3	many	TRBV5-3	TRBD2	TGTGCCAGAAGCTCCCCTCGGGGCAGCGGGAGACTGATTCATCGGGATACGCAGTATTTT	CARSSPRGSGRLIHRDTQYF
TRBJ2-5	many	TRBV11-2	-	TGTGCCAGCAGAAAGGCGGGTTTCGGTGAGACCCAGTACTTC	CASRKAGFGETQYF
TRBJ2-1	many	TRBV5-4	TRBD2	TGTGCCAGCAGTGTAGCGGGAGGGCCGAATGAGCAGTTCTTC	CASSVAGGPNEQFF
TRBJ2-3	many	TRBV6-5	-	TGTGCCTGCAGTTACGGCCTAAGCACAGATACGCAGTATTTT	CACSYGLSTDTQYF
TRBJ2-1	few	TRBV28	TRBD2	TGTGCCAGCAGTCCACTAGCGGGGGCATACAATGAGCAGTTCTTC	CASSPLAGAYNEQFF
TRBJ2-7	many	TRBV12-3/TRBV12-4	TRBD2	TGTGCCAGCAGTCCCCCACCCGGGGTAGCGGGAGACCCGTACTTC	CASSPPPGVAGDPYF
TRBJ2-2	many	TRBV9	-	TGTGCCAGCAGCGTAGGCCCTCTTACCGGGGAGCTGTTTTTT	CASSVGPLTGELFF
TRBJ2-7	many	TRBV11-2	-	TGTGCCAGCAGCTTAGCTATGAGGGGCGAGCAGTACTTC	CASSLAMRGEQYF
TRBJ2-7	few	TRBV30	TRBD2	TGTGCCTGGAGTGAATCTAGCGGGAGCGGGCAGTACTTC	CAWSESSGSGQYF
TRBJ1-1	-	TRBV4-1	-	TGCGCCAGCAGCCTAACCTTGAACACTGAAGCTTTCTTT	CASSLTLNTEAFF
TRBJ1-1	many	TRBV13	-	TGTGCCAGCAGCTTAGTTGGGACGGATGTTGGAGCTTTCTTT	CASSLVGTDVGAFF
TRBJ2-1	many	TRBV20-1	TRBD2	TGCAGTGCCGGTCAGCGGGAGAAGACCTACAATGAGCAGTTCTTC	CSAGQREKTYNEQFF
TRBJ2-7	few	TRBV9	-	TGTGCCAGCAGCGCTCAGACTAGCTACGAGCAGTACTTC	CASSAQTSYEQYF
TRBJ1-6	-	TRBV7-9	TRBD1	TGTGCCAGCAGCTTAATAGGGACAGTCATCCCACCCCTCCACTTT	CASSLIGTVIPPLHF
TRBJ2-7	many	TRBV4-1	-	TGCGCCAGCAGCCAAGGCCAGACCTACGAGCAGTACTTC	CASSQGQTYEQYF
TRBJ1-1	many	TRBV15	-	TGTGCCACCAGCAGAGATGGAATACCAGAAGCTTTCTTT	CATSRDGIPEAFF
TRBJ2-5	many	TRBV29-1	-	TGCAGCGTTGAATTCATCCGTTATCGGGAGACCCAGTACTTC	CSVEFIRYRETQYF
TRBJ2-2	many	TRBV5-6	TRBD2	TGTGCCAGCAGCCCGCGACCGGGACTAGCGGGAGGGAGGGAGCTGTTTTTT	CASSPRPGLAGGRELFF
TRBJ1-1	many	TRBV29-1	TRBD1	TGCAGCGTTGAAGACCAAAGGACAGGGCTTAATGAAGCTTTCTTT	CSVEDQRTGLNEAFF
TRBJ2-1	many	TRBV5-8	-	TGTGCCAGCACATCGGTGGGGAGAGAGTACAATGAGCAGTTCTTC	CASTSVGREYNEQFF
TRBJ2-3	many	TRBV2	-	TGTGCCAGCAGTGAAATTGGCGGGATCGGCACAGATACGCAGTATTTT	CASSEIGGIGTDTQYF
TRBJ2-3	-	TRBV11-1	TRBD2	TGTGCCAGCAGGTTCGGGGGGGCGGGAGGGCGAAGCACAGATACACAGTATTTT	CASRFGGAGGRSTDTQYF
TRBJ2-7	-	TRBV7-9	-	TGTGTCAGCACCTCCCGGGGATACGAGCAGTACTTC	CVSTSRGYEQYF
TRBJ2-6	many	TRBV2	TRBD2	TGTGCCAGCGGCTCCGGGACTAGGAGCCCTGGGGCCAACGTCCTGACTTTC	CASGSGTRSPGANVLTF
TRBJ2-3	many	TRBV27	-	TGTGCCAGCAGTTTATCCCGGACTCCTGAAGATACGCAGTATTTT	CASSLSRTPEDTQYF
TRBJ2-5	many	TRBV7-2	-	TGTGCCAGCAGCCTGAGGTACCAAGAGACCCAGTACTTC	CASSLRYQETQYF
TRBJ2-3	many	TRBV29-1	TRBD2	TGCAGCGTTGAAAGAGCGGGAGAAGAGTCAGATACGCAGTATTTT	CSVERAGEESDTQYF
TRBJ2-3	many	TRBV27	TRBD2	TGTGCCAGCAGTTTATTGCGGCGGGAGTTTGTAGATACGCAGTATTTT	CASSLLRREFVDTQYF
TRBJ1-1	many	TRBV28	TRBD1	TGTGCCAGCAGTGTCGACAGGGCTGAAGCTTTCTTT	CASSVDRAEAFF
TRBJ2-1	few	TRBV29-1	-	TGCAGCGTGGGGGGACTCTCCTACAATGAGCTGTTCTTC	CSVGGLSYNELFF
TRBJ2-7	-	TRBV20-1	TRBD2	TGCAGTGCTCCACCGACTAGCGGGGGCACCTACGAGCAGTACTTC	CSAPPTSGGTYEQYF
TRBJ2-1	few	TRBV4-2	-	TGTGCCAGCAGCCAAGATTGGCCTAGACAACCAAGCTCCTACAATGAGCAGTTCTTC	CASSQDWPRQPSSYNEQFF
TRBJ1-1	many	TRBV19	-	TGTGCCAGTAGTATCGTCCCGTTGGCAGGGCTGAACACTGAAGCTTTCTTT	CASSIVPLAGLNTEAFF
TRBJ2-5	many	TRBV11-3	-	TGTGCCAGCACCAACGGACCGCACCAAGAGACCCAGTACTTC	CASTNGPHQETQYF
TRBJ2-3	many	TRBV4-2	TRBD2	TGTGCCAGCAGCCAAGATAGCGGGGGACTAGCGGGATCAAATACGCAGTATTTT	CASSQDSGGLAGSNTQYF
TRBJ2-1	many	TRBV7-2	TRBD2	TGTGCCAGCATCCTACTAGCGGGAGGATACAATGAGCAGTTCTTC	CASILLAGGYNEQFF